Each of the 25 T cell receptor beta chains below was sequenced from the same sample in a study of beta chain features in type 1 diabetes. Every isolated RNA sample was fully reverse transcribed, so sequencing captured expressed TCRB transcripts. The repertoire was sequenced with immunoSEQ multiplex PCR; TCRdb's copy has only in-frame clones and lacks some. The sample holds 850,000 to 900,000 clones, 17% seen once. The sample comprised naive CD4+ T cells from blood. These receptors were collected from a woman aged 18-29 years in good health.

On this clone itself: Other DNA sequences in the sample encode the same CDR3. The rearrangement uses TRBV11-2 and TRBJ2-1; D is perhaps TRBD1 (5 bases). The CDR3 is made up of 12 amino acids. Germline V gene data show CDR1 as SGHAT and CDR2 as FQNNGV. V was pared by 5 bases and J by 7 bases, with 9 bases between. CDR3 sequence (DNA): TGTGCCAGCAGCCCCCAGGGTAATGAGCAGTTCTTC. Its protein is CASSPQGNEQFF.

The V gene is TRBV5-1, the J gene TRBJ2-7; weak D call: TRBD2 (6 bases). V was trimmed by 4 bases and J by 4 bases, leaving 18 bases between them. Germline V CDR1 and CDR2: SGHRS, YFSETQ. CDR3 length: 15 residues. CDR3 in amino acids: CASSVGTLYAYEQYF. The CDR3 nucleotides read TGCGCCAGCAGCGTCGGGACTCTCTACGCGTACGAGCAGTACTTC.

J is TRBJ2-7 and V is TRBV4-2; D perhaps matches TRBD2 (5 bases). The CDR3 is made up of 15 amino acids. Germline CDR1 is LGHNA and CDR2 is YNFKEQ. Deletions cut 0 bases from V and 5 bases from J, with 14 bases between. This CDR3 is CASSQDPGSPHEQYF. The CDR3 coding sequence is TGTGCCAGCAGCCAAGATCCGGGGAGCCCCCACGAGCAGTACTTC.

The chain recombines TRBV18 with TRBJ2-5, with D possibly TRBD1 on 6 matching bases. Trimming shortened V by 3 bases and J by 7 bases, and 18 bases separated the two germline ends. The germline gives CDR1 KGHSH, CDR2 LQKENI. The CDR3 loop spans 15 amino acids. As DNA, the CDR3 is TGTGCCAGCTCACCCCTGGACGGACAGAGCGGGACCCAGTACTTC. It translates to CASSPLDGQSGTQYF.

This clone showed up just a few times. The chain joins TRBV7-9 to TRBJ2-7; 12 bases agree with TRBD2. J lost 7 bases, V lost 2 bases, and 6 bases had no gene match. CDR1 is SEHNR, CDR2 FQNEAQ, per germline (reference sequence). CDR3 length equals 15 residues. CDR3 region: CASSLTLAGGREQYF. The CDR3 DNA sequence: TGTGCCAGCAGCTTAACCCTAGCGGGAGGGAGAGAGCAGTACTTC.

This clone occurred a few times. The chain has TRBV2 and TRBJ2-1; 11 nucleotides align to TRBD2. This CDR3 contains 14 residues. Germline assignment: CDR1 SNHLY and CDR2 FYNNEI. V shed 8 bases, J shed 12 bases, and the junction held 12 bases outside the gene matches. The CDR3 nucleotides read TGTGCCAGCCGGACTAGCGGGCTTATATCGGGGCAGTTCTTC. Translating it yields CASRTSGLISGQFF.

This clone has just a few counts. The rearrangement links TRBV9 to TRBJ2-1; no definite D call. Deletions cut 2 bases from V and 9 bases from J, with 9 bases between. Germline V gene sequence: CDR1 SGDLS, CDR2 YYNGEE. The CDR3 has 12 amino acids. The CDR3 nucleotides read TGTGCCAGCAGCGTTAATTTCCGTGAGCAGTTCTTC. This codes for CASSVNFREQFF.

The J gene is TRBJ2-5, the V gene TRBV7-8; D is ambiguous. The V end was cut by 2 bases, the J end by 4 bases, with 20 bases between. Germline loops: CDR1 SGHVS, CDR2 FQNEAQ. This CDR3 is built from 17 residues. CDR3 region: CASSLTLTASVRETQYF. The CDR3 nucleotides are TGTGCCAGCAGCTTAACCCTGACGGCAAGCGTTCGAGAGACCCAGTACTTC.

This clone was seen a few times. The chain has TRBV20-1 and TRBJ2-1, with D hard to call. V was pared by 8 bases and J by 8 bases, with 7 bases between. The CDR3 is 9 amino acids. Germline CDR1 and CDR2: DFQATT and SNEGSKA (reference sequence). The CDR3, as DNA: TGCAGTATAGCTTATGAGCAGTTCTTC. This sequence encodes CSIAYEQFF.

This clone was counted only a few times. The V gene is TRBV7-9, the J gene TRBJ2-5; D might be TRBD2 (6 bases). In germline, CDR1 is SEHNR, CDR2 FQNEAQ (reference sequence). The CDR3 has 15 residues. Trimming pared 3 bases from V and 2 bases from J, leaving 13 bases between. The CDR3 bases are TGTGCCAGCAGCTTCCTTATGAGCGGGCAAGAGACCCAGTACTTC. Translation gives CASSFLMSGQETQYF.

The genes are TRBV6-5 and TRBJ1-5, with 8 bases that match TRBD1. The CDR3 runs 15 residues. J gave up 3 bases and V 4 bases, and 5 bases lay outside the gene matches. Germline V CDR1 and CDR2: MNHEY, SVGAGI. The CDR3 DNA reads TGTGCCAGCAGTTTGGCAGGGGGCACCAATCAGCCCCAGCATTTT. Protein sequence: CASSLAGGTNQPQHF.

A few counts support this clone. The chain couples TRBV10-3 to TRBJ1-5; D perhaps matches TRBD1 (6 bases). CDR1 and CDR2 (germline): ENHRY, SYGVKD. This CDR3 has 18 residues. Between the trimmed V and J ends, which lost 10 bases and 2 bases, there was a span of 27 bases. In DNA, the CDR3 is TGTGCCACAACAAGCGGGGGCCAGCCCGGCAGGGGCAATCAGCCCCAGCATTTT. Translating it yields CATTSGGQPGRGNQPQHF.

This clone was counted between two and nine times. At one end, the junction sequence differs from germline, possibly due to a read error. The chain has TRBV5-1 and TRBJ2-7, with D perhaps TRBD1 (6 bases). This CDR3 is 11 amino acids long. CDR1 SGHRS and CDR2 YFSETQ come from the germline V gene. The CDR3, as DNA: TGCGCCAGCTCCGACCGGGACACCTTCCTCTTC. Amino acid sequence: CASSDRDTFLF. The variable domain in full, with the rest retrieved from reference TRBV5-1 and TRBJ2-7, is KAGVTQTPRYLIKTRGQQVTLSCSPISGHRSVSWYQQTPGQGLQFLFEYFSETQRNKGNFPGRFSGRQFSNSRSEMNVSTLELGDSALYLCASSDRDTFLFGPGTRLTVT.

This clone has more than one count but fewer than ten. The V and J genes are TRBV28 and TRBJ2-7; 10 bases are a match to TRBD1. Germline V gene lookup returns CDR1 MDHEN and CDR2 SYDVKM. V gave up 5 bases and J gave up 5 bases; unmatched junction bases: 12. The CDR3 spans 16 residues. In DNA form, the CDR3 reads TGTGCCAGCAGTCCTTTCCGGGACAGGGGTTTCGACGAGCAGTACTTC. The encoded protein is CASSPFRDRGFDEQYF.

The genes are TRBV6-1 and TRBJ2-1; 8 bases are shared with TRBD2. V dropped 8 bases and J dropped 9; count of bases not matched to a gene: 6. Germline V gives CDR1 MNHNS, CDR2 SASEGT. The CDR3 runs 12 residues. For the CDR3, the DNA is TGTGCCAGCTTTGGGACTAGAGGTGAGCAGTTCTTC. Its protein product is CASFGTRGEQFF.

This clone was detected once. The chain couples TRBV5-1 to TRBJ2-7; D is possibly TRBD2 (5 bases). CDR3 size: 14 residues. Germline assignment: CDR1 SGHRS and CDR2 YFSETQ. V was clipped by 0 bases and J by 6 bases, with 13 bases between them. The CDR3 reads CASSLAYERVEQYF. The CDR3 DNA reads TGCGCCAGCAGCTTGGCCTACGAGAGGGTCGAGCAGTACTTC.

This clone was counted between two and nine times. V is TRBV4-3 and J is TRBJ2-3, with D perhaps TRBD2 (5 bases). This CDR3 region has 16 residues. Germline values: CDR1 LGHNA, CDR2 YSLEER. The V gene lost 2 bases and the J gene lost 3 bases, with 15 bases spanning the gap. CDR3 residues: CASSQRFEGLTDTQYF. The CDR3 DNA is TGCGCCAGCAGCCAACGGTTCGAGGGTCTGACAGATACGCAGTATTTT.

The chain carries TRBV7-2 and TRBJ1-3; the D gene is possibly TRBD1 (5 bases). V was trimmed by 5 bases and J by 0 bases, leaving 17 bases between them. Germline V gives CDR1 SGHTA, CDR2 FQGNSA. CDR3 length: 17 residues. CDR3 amino acids: CASSPGMGGASGNTIYF. The CDR3 nucleotides are TGTGCCAGCAGCCCAGGGATGGGTGGGGCCTCTGGAAACACCATATATTTT.

The V gene is TRBV7-2, the J gene TRBJ2-3; D is unresolved. V dropped 3 bases and J dropped 8 bases, with 6 bases sitting between them. CDR1 and CDR2 (germline): SGHTA, FQGNSA. The CDR3 contains 11 residues. CDR3 residues: CASSLRSTQYF. CDR3 DNA sequence: TGTGCCAGCAGCTTGAGAAGTACGCAGTATTTT.

V usage is TRBV11-2 and J usage is TRBJ2-2; 10 bases map to TRBD2. V shed 2 bases, J shed 6 bases, and the junction held 12 bases outside the gene matches. The CDR3 covers 18 residues. Germline V gene data show CDR1 as SGHAT and CDR2 as FQNNGV. The CDR3 here is CASSLKGSGRSLAGELFF. The CDR3 DNA is TGTGCCAGCAGCTTAAAGGGTAGCGGGAGGAGCCTGGCCGGGGAGCTGTTTTTT.

This rearrangement joins TRBV7-8 to TRBJ2-5; the D is unclear. The DNA end lines up better with TRBJ2-7; the J call may be wrong. The germline V gene has CDR1 SGHVS and CDR2 FQNEAQ. CDR3 length equals 12 residues. The CDR3 protein is CASSLNTYEQYF. DNA for the CDR3: TGTGCCAGCAGCTTGAACACCTACGAGCAGTACTTC.

The chain recombines TRBV2 with TRBJ1-5; possibly TRBD1 for D (5 bases). Per germline, CDR1 SNHLY and CDR2 FYNNEI. V lost 6 bases to trimming and J lost 0 bases, with 9 bases between them. The CDR3 totals 14 residues. CDR3 protein: CASRQQVSNQPQHF. The CDR3, as DNA: TGTGCCAGCAGACAACAGGTTAGCAATCAGCCCCAGCATTTT.

Concerning this clone: This same CDR3 is encoded by further DNA sequences in the sample. The chain carries TRBV5-1 and TRBJ2-2, with D unclear. The CDR3 sequence is 14 residues long. CDR1 and CDR2 (germline): SGHRS, YFSETQ. V lost 0 bases and J lost 3, with 6 bases in between. The CDR3 nucleotides are TGCGCCAGCAGCTTGGCGAGAGACACCGGGGAGCTGTTTTTT. Translated: CASSLARDTGELFF.

This rearrangement joins TRBV11-1 to TRBJ2-3; TRBD1 might be the D (5 bases). V was shortened by 3 bases and J by 4 bases, with 11 bases between the two germline ends. This CDR3 contains 14 residues. CDR1 and CDR2 from the germline V gene are SGHAT and FQDESV (reference sequence). This CDR3 is CASSLQGSPDTQYF. CDR3 sequence (DNA): TGTGCCAGCAGCTTGCAGGGTAGCCCAGATACGCAGTATTTT.

The V gene is TRBV28, the J gene TRBJ2-3; 9 nucleotides agree with TRBD2. Germline CDR1 is MDHEN and CDR2 is SYDVKM. V gave up 8 bases and J gave up 4 bases; unmatched junction bases: 16. The CDR3 consists of 17 residues. CDR3 DNA sequence: TGTGCCAGCCCCTCGGGGGGGGTAGCGGGAGTCCCAGATACGCAGTATTTT. Its protein product is CASPSGGVAGVPDTQYF.